This TCR beta chain was sequenced for a study of naive and memory T cell subsets. This clonotype was observed at least ten times. The target antigen is unknown. Study-wide results and limits: Over 85% of naive TCR sequences appeared only once, unlike memory subsets.

The CDR3 has 13 residues. The V and J ends lost 6 bases and 7 bases, in that order; junction bases with no gene match: 5. Germline CDR1 reads MDHEN; CDR2 reads SYDVKM. An equimolar mix of two oligonucleotides served as the beta constant-region primer for TRBC1 and TRBC2. Nested alpha and beta constant-region primers with the SP2 primer drove four PCR rounds on ligated cDNA. TCRdb processed the UMI-ligation and nested PCR reads anew with MiXCR; each CDR3 protein has one entry. Of around 130,000 distinct CDR3 sequences in the sample, about 36% are singletons; the top ten hold more than 0.8%. Cells stained for CD3, CD4, CD8, CD45RA, CD27 and viability were sorted into four CD45RA/CD27 subsets.

Specimen: central memory CD4+ T cells from blood. This chain links TRBV28 with TRBJ1-5; 8 bases are shared with TRBD1. The clonotype was recovered from a human donor in good health. The CDR3 DNA reads as TGTGCCAGCAGCGACAGGGGAAAACAGCCCCAGCATTTT. As protein: CASSDRGKQPQHF.